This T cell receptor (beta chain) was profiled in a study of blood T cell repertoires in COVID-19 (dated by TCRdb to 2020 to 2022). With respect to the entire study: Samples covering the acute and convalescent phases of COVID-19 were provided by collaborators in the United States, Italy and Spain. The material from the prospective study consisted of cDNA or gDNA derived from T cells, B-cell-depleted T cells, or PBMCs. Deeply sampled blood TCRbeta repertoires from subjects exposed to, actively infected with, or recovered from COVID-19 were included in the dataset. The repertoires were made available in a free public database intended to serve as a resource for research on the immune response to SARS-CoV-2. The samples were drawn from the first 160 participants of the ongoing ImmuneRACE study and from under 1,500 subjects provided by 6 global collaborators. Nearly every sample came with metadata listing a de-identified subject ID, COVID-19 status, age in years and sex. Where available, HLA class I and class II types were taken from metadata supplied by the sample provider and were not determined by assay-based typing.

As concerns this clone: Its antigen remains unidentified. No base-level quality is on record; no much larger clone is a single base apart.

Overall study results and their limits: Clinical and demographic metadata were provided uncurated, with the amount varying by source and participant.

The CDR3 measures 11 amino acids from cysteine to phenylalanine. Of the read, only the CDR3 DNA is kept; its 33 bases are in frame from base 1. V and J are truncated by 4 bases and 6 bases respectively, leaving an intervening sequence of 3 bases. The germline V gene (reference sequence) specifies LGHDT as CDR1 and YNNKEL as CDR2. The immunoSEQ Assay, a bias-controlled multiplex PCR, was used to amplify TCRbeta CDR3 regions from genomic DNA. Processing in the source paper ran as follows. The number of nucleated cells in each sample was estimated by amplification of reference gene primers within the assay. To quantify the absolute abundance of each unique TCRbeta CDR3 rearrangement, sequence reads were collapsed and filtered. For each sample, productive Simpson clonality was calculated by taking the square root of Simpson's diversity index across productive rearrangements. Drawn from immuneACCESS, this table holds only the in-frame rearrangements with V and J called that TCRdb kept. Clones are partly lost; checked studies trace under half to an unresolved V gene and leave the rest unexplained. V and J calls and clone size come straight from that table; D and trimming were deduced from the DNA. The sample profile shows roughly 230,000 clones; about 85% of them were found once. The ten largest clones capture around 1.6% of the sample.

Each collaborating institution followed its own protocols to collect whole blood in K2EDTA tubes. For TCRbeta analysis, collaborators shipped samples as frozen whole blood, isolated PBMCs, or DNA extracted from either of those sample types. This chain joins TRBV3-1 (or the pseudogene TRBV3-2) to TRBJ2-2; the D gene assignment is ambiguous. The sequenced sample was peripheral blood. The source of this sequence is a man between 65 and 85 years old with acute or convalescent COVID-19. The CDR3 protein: CASSLSGELFF. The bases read TGTGCCAGCAGCCTCTCCGGGGAGCTGTTTTTT.